Each of the 3 T cell receptor beta chains below was sequenced from the same sample in a study of molecular identifiers for immune sequencing clone quantification. MiXCR, applied by TCRdb to the PCR reads, yields one record per CDR3 protein. The data show about 640,000 distinct CDR3 sequences, 15% to 20% seen once. Source material: naive CD8+ T cells from blood, with Jurkat cell RNA spiked in. Subset noted: FACS-sorted CD8+CD4-CCR7+CD45RA+ naive T cells. The receptors come from a human donor in good health. Some libraries in this study had Jurkat cell RNA spiked in.

In this sample, this clonotype turned up once. A much larger clone differs from this one at a single base, so this may be a read error. The CDR3 carries no conserved terminal phenylalanine or tryptophan, so it likely arises from a read error. The V call is TRBV20-1, the J call TRBJ2-7; D might be TRBD1 (5 bases). The CDR3 loop spans 13 amino acids. Germline V gene lookup returns CDR1 DFQATT and CDR2 SNEGSKA (reference sequence). V was trimmed by 0 bases and J by 4 bases, leaving 10 bases between them. The CDR3, as DNA: TGCAGTGCTAGAGATCGTGCAGGGTACGAGCAGTACCTC. Residues: CSARDRAGYEQYL.

There are a few counts of this clonotype. This chain uses TRBV3-1 with TRBJ2-2, with a tentative D call TRBD1 (5 bases). The CDR3 loop spans 18 amino acids. The V gene's germline CDR1 is LGHDT and CDR2 YNNKEL (reference sequence). Trimming removed 2 bases from V and 8 bases from J, with 24 bases in between. The CDR3 DNA sequence: TGTGCCAGCAGCCAAAGACACTTGGAAAGGGGATCAGTTGGGGAGCTGTTTTTT. This sequence encodes CASSQRHLERGSVGELFF.

In this sample, this clonotype turned up many times. The J gene is TRBJ2-7, the V gene TRBV7-6; possible D gene TRBD1, 6 bases. CDR3 length: 14 amino acids. Germline loops: CDR1 SGHVS, CDR2 FNYEAQ. Trimming removed 5 bases at V and 0 bases at J, with 11 bases between. The CDR3 loop reads CASSPRDTSYEQYF. The CDR3 DNA sequence: TGTGCCAGCAGCCCCCGGGACACCTCCTACGAGCAGTACTTC. Filled out from reference TRBV7-6 and TRBJ2-7, the complete variable domain reads GAGVSQSPRYKVTKRGQDVALRCDPISGHVSLYWYRQALGQGPEFLTYFNYEAQQDKSGLPNDRFSAERPEGSISTLTIQRTEQRDSAMYRCASSPRDTSYEQYFGPGTRLTVT.